Listed below are T cell receptor beta chains from one sample, sequenced in a study of shared clonotypes between healthy human individuals. Here immunoSEQ multiplex PCR was the method, and the copy in TCRdb shows in-frame clones only, minus some. The sample contains some 1.5 million clones, over 95% of which appear only once. The specimen sequenced was naive CD4+ T cells sorted from blood. These receptors were obtained from a man aged 25-45 years in good health. Both conserved end residues are part of each CDR3. The D gene is left open where the match is weak. Only part of the rows carry a size: once, few, many, or a class if the clone is expanded.

d_gene	abundance	v_gene	j_gene	CDR3aa	CDR3nt
NA	NA	TRBV16	TRBJ2-7	CASSPSSYEQYF	TGTGCCAGCAGCCCGAGCAGCTACGAGCAGTACTTC
TRBD2	once	TRBV11-3	TRBJ2-3	CASSSGTSGLGTDTQYF	TGTGCCAGCAGCTCCGGGACTAGCGGCTTAGGCACAGATACGCAGTATTTT
NA	once	TRBV15	TRBJ2-3	CATSSSPGRVTDTQYF	TGTGCCACCAGCTCCTCCCCCGGCAGAGTCACAGATACGCAGTATTTT
NA	NA	TRBV5-4	TRBJ1-4	CASSLRASNEKLFF	TGTGCCAGCAGCTTGCGGGCCTCTAATGAAAAACTGTTTTTT
TRBD1	NA	TRBV28	TRBJ2-1	CASTRTGPSYNEQFF	TGTGCCAGCACCAGGACAGGGCCTTCCTACAATGAGCAGTTCTTC
TRBD2	NA	TRBV19	TRBJ2-3	CASSIWEGSMTSTDTQYF	TGTGCCAGTAGTATCTGGGAGGGGTCCATGACTAGCACAGATACGCAGTATTTT
TRBD1	few	TRBV28	TRBJ1-1	CASSETGVNTEAFF	TGTGCCAGCAGTGAGACAGGGGTGAACACTGAAGCTTTCTTT
NA	once	TRBV28	TRBJ1-1	CASSHSTEAFF	TGTGCCAGCAGCCATTCCACTGAAGCTTTCTTT
NA	once	TRBV6-5	TRBJ2-1	CASSGSRWVNEQFF	TGTGCCAGCAGCGGGAGTCGGTGGGTCAATGAGCAGTTCTTC
NA	NA	TRBV6-5	TRBJ1-1	CASKAAGTEAFF	TGTGCCAGCAAAGCGGCGGGGACTGAAGCTTTCTTT
NA	NA	TRBV28	TRBJ2-3	CASSFQGSDTQYF	TGTGCCAGCAGTTTTCAGGGATCAGATACGCAGTATTTT
NA	once	TRBV7-2	TRBJ1-3	CASSPQSMVGNTIYF	TGTGCCAGCAGCCCCCAGTCGATGGTGGGAAACACCATATATTTT
TRBD1	NA	TRBV5-4	TRBJ2-1	CASSLNRGLDNEQFF	TGTGCCAGCAGCCTAAACAGGGGGCTCGACAATGAGCAGTTCTTC
NA	NA	TRBV25-1	TRBJ1-1	CASSTGEGSLFDTEAFF	TGTGCCAGCAGTACTGGGGAGGGGTCTCTATTCGACACTGAAGCTTTCTTT
NA	once	TRBV9	TRBJ2-7	CASSPRTDPYEQYF	TGTGCCAGCAGCCCACGGACAGATCCGTACGAGCAGTACTTC